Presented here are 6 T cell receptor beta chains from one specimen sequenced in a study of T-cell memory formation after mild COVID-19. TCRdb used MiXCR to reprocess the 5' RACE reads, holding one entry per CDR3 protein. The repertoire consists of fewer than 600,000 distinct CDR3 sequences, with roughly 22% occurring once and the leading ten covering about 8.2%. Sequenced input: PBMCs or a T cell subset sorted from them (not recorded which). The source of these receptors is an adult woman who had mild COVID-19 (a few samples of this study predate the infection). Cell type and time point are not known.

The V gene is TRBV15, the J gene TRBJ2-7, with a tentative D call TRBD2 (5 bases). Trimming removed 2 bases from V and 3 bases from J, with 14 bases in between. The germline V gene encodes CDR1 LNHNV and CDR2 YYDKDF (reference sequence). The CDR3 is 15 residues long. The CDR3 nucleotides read TGTGCCACCAGCAGATCCTCGGGGTCTAACTACGAGCAGTACTTC. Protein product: CATSRSSGSNYEQYF. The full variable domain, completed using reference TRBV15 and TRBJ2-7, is DAMVIQNPRYQVTQFGKPVTLSCSQTLNHNVMYWYQQKSSQAPKLLFHYYDKDFNNEADTPDNFQSRRPNTSFCFLDIRSPGLGDTAMYLCATSRSSGSNYEQYFGPGTRLTVT.

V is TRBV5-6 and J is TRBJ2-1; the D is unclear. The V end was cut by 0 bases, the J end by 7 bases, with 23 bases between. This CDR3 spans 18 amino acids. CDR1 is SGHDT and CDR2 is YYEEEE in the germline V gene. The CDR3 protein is CASSLAKLVAFGLNEQFF. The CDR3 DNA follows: TGTGCCAGCAGCTTGGCCAAGTTGGTAGCTTTCGGTTTGAATGAGCAGTTCTTC. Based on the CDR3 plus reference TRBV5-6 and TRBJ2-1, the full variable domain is DAGVTQSPTHLIKTRGQQVTLRCSPKSGHDTVSWYQQALGQGPQFIFQYYEEEERQRGNFPDRFSGHQFPNYSSELNVNALLLGDSALYLCASSLAKLVAFGLNEQFFGPGTRLTVL.

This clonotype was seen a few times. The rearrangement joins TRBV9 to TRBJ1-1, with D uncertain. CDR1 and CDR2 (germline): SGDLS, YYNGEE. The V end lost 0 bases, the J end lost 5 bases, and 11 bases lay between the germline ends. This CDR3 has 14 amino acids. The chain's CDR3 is CASSVDLRGTEAFF. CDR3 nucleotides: TGTGCCAGCAGCGTAGATTTACGGGGAACTGAAGCTTTCTTT. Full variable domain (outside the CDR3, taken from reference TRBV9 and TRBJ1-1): DSGVTQTPKHLITATGQRVTLRCSPRSGDLSVYWYQQSLDQGLQFLIQYYNGEERAKGNILERFSAQQFPDLHSELNLSSLELGDSALYFCASSVDLRGTEAFFGQGTRLTVV.

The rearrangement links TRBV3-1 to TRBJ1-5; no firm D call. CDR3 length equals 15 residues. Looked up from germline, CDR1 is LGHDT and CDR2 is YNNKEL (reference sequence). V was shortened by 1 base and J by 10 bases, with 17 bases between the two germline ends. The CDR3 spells CASSQGGGYLNPQHF. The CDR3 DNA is TGTGCCAGCAGCCAAGGTGGCGGCTACCTGAACCCCCAGCATTTT.

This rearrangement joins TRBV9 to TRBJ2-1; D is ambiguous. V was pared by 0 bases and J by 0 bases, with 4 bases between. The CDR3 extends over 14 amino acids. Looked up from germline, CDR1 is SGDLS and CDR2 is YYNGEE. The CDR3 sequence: CASSVASSYNEQFF. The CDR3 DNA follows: TGTGCCAGCAGCGTAGCCAGCTCCTACAATGAGCAGTTCTTC.

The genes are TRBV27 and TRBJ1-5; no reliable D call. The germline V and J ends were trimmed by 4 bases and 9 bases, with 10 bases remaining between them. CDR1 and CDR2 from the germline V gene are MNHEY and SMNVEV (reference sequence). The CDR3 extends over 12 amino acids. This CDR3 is CASSSPGWPQHF. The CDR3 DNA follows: TGTGCCAGCAGTTCCCCAGGATGGCCCCAGCATTTT.